The next 18 T cell receptor beta chains were all read from a single sample in a study of blood T cells in healthy people across ages. PCR was performed a second time for roughly 7 to 11 cycles using a sample-barcoded 5' primer and a J-beta primer mix. TCRdb analysed the 5' RACE reads with MiXCR anew, one entry per CDR3 protein. The repertoire has 800,000 to 900,000 distinct CDR3 sequences, approximately 67% of them found once; the top ten carry 25% to 30%. Sequences were obtained from blood. The receptor source for this set is a man between 25 and 39 years old in good health.

This clonotype was counted between two and nine times. V is TRBV6-6 and J is TRBJ1-2; 7 positions match TRBD1. This CDR3 region has 12 residues. Germline assignment: CDR1 MNHNY and CDR2 SVGAGI (reference sequence). The junction had 7 bases not matched to a gene; V was cut back by 7 bases and J by 8 bases. CDR3 sequence reads: CASMQGVSGYTF. The CDR3, as DNA: TGTGCCAGCATGCAGGGGGTTAGCGGCTACACCTTC.

As regards this clonotype: Germline is not matched at one junction end, which may reflect a read error. The chain couples TRBV11-3 to TRBJ2-5, with D perhaps TRBD1 (5 bases). Germline loops: CDR1 SGHNT, CDR2 YENEEA. CDR3 length: 15 amino acids. The CDR3 bases are TGTACCAGCAGCTTAGGGGCAGGCGACGGGGAGACCCAGTACTTC. Protein: CTSSLGAGDGETQYF.

As to this clonotype: One base away lies a much larger clone, so this may be a sequencing read error. The J gene is TRBJ1-2, the V gene TRBV6-6; 8 bases fit TRBD1. Per the germline V gene, CDR1 is MNHNY and CDR2 is SVGAGI (reference sequence). The V gene end was trimmed by 0 bases and the J gene end by 4 bases; junction bases not matched to a gene: 1. CDR3 length: 14 amino acids. The CDR3 region is CASSYSTGAYGYTF. CDR3 sequence (DNA): TGTGCCAGCAGTTACTCGACAGGGGCCTATGGCTACACCTTC.

This chain connects TRBV12-3 or TRBV12-4 to TRBJ1-5; D gene ambiguous. Between the trimmed V and J ends, which lost 3 bases and 4 bases, there was a span of 4 bases. The CDR3 is made up of 12 amino acids. CDR3 sequence: CASSLINQPQHF. The CDR3, as DNA: TGTGCCAGCAGTTTGATAAATCAGCCCCAGCATTTT.

This clonotype has a single count. The DNA is omitted, as the CDR3 cannot be located on it reliably, and the CDR3 follows TCRdb's listing. This sequence joins TRBV20-1 and TRBJ1-2; TRBD1 is taken as the D call from the table, unchecked against the DNA. Termini included, the CDR3 measures 16 amino acids. In germline, CDR1 is DFQATT, CDR2 SNEGSKA (reference sequence). CDR3 amino acids: CSARDTSFGADYGYTF.

This clonotype was detected only once. The chain has TRBV28 and TRBJ2-7; 8 bases match TRBD1. Per the germline V gene, CDR1 is MDHEN and CDR2 is SYDVKM. The CDR3 contains 15 residues. The V gene end was trimmed by 7 bases and the J gene end by 5 bases; junction bases not matched to a gene: 13. The CDR3 region is CASTPQGRGRDEQYF. CDR3 coding DNA: TGTGCCAGCACCCCACAGGGCAGGGGGCGCGACGAGCAGTACTTC.

The V call is TRBV2, the J call TRBJ1-6, with 9 positions matching TRBD1. CDR3 length: 15 residues. Trimming removed 1 base from V and 10 bases from J; junction bases left unmatched: 5. Germline CDR1 SNHLY, CDR2 FYNNEI. The chain's CDR3 is CASSEGTGAWSPLHF. DNA for the CDR3: TGTGCCAGCAGTGAAGGGACAGGGGCTTGGTCACCCCTCCACTTT. The full variable domain, rest sourced from reference TRBV2 and TRBJ1-6, is EPEVTQTPSHQVTQMGQEVILRCVPISNHLYFYWYRQILGQKVEFLVSFYNNEISEKSEIFDDQFSVERPDGSNFTLKIRSTKLEDSAMYFCASSEGTGAWSPLHFGNGTRLTVT.

The V gene is TRBV5-4, the J gene TRBJ1-6; TRBD1 might be the D (5 bases). Germline assignment: CDR1 SGHNT and CDR2 YYREEE (reference sequence). This CDR3 spans 16 amino acids. V was cut by 2 bases and J by 7 bases, with 16 bases left in between. CDR3 in DNA: TGTGCCAGCAGCTTAATAGGGGCTCGGGGGAATTCACCCCTCCACTTT. This gives the protein CASSLIGARGNSPLHF.

The V gene is TRBV6-5, the J gene TRBJ2-4; D perhaps matches TRBD2 (6 bases). The DNA end lines up better with TRBJ2-7; the J call may be wrong. CDR1 is MNHEY, CDR2 SVGAGI, per germline. The CDR3 covers 14 residues. CDR3 in amino acids: CASSLGWGLYEQYF. In DNA, the CDR3 is TGTGCCAGCAGTCTTGGGTGGGGACTGTACGAGCAGTACTTC.

Concerning this clonotype: Since a much larger clone is just one base distant, this may be a read error. The chain couples TRBV5-1 to TRBJ2-3; D unclear. This CDR3 is 12 amino acids long. Germline-derived CDR1 and CDR2 are SGHRS and YFSETQ. DNA for the CDR3: TGCGCCGGCAGCCCCCAGACAGATACGCAGTATTTT. Protein: CAGSPQTDTQYF.

This chain uses TRBV5-1 with TRBJ2-3; D call uncertain. The CDR3 loop spans 12 amino acids. V gave up 5 bases and J gave up 6 bases, with 10 bases separating them. Per germline, CDR1 SGHRS and CDR2 YFSETQ. The CDR3 loop reads CASRDARDTQYF. The CDR3 DNA sequence: TGCGCCAGCAGAGACGCGCGCGATACGCAGTATTTT.

The rearrangement joins TRBV4-3 to TRBJ2-1; either TRBD1 or TRBD2 may fit D (5 bases each). Germline assignment: CDR1 LGHNA and CDR2 YSLEER. This CDR3 has 17 residues. V lost 0 bases and J 2 bases, leaving 14 bases between the germline ends. CDR3 nucleotides: TGCGCCAGCAGCCAAGATCGGGGCCCGAGGGCCTACAATGAGCAGTTCTTC. It yields the protein CASSQDRGPRAYNEQFF.

The chain carries TRBV5-6 and TRBJ2-1; tentative D call: TRBD2 (6 bases). V was clipped by 9 bases and J by 9 bases, with 22 bases between them. The germline gives CDR1 SGHDT, CDR2 YYEEEE. The CDR3 length is 14 residues. CDR3 region: CATNPGSWGGEQFF. The CDR3 nucleotides read TGTGCCACCAATCCGGGGAGTTGGGGAGGTGAGCAGTTCTTC.

The CDR3 region is CASSGSGTADDEQYF. For the CDR3, the DNA is TGTGCCAGCAGCGGCTCCGGGACCGCTGACGACGAGCAGTACTTC. V usage is TRBV9 and J usage is TRBJ2-7; D might be TRBD1 or TRBD2, each matching 5 bases. The CDR3 has 15 residues. The V gene's germline CDR1 is SGDLS and CDR2 YYNGEE. Trimming took 3 bases from V and 5 from J, leaving 18 bases between them.

Remarks on this clonotype: The junction and the germline gene differ at one end; a read error may be behind it. This sequence joins TRBV11-2 and TRBJ2-1, with D unclear. Germline loops: CDR1 SGHAT, CDR2 FQNNGV. The CDR3 runs 18 residues. DNA for the CDR3: TGTGCCAGCAGCTTAGATAGGTTCGGCAGCGAGTCCTGCAATGAGCAGTTCTTC. Its translation: CASSLDRFGSESCNEQFF.

The chain joins TRBV5-1 to TRBJ2-5; 10 nucleotides align to TRBD2. Trimming at V came to 4 bases and at J to 3 bases, leaving 9 bases not matched to a gene. Per the germline V gene, CDR1 is SGHRS and CDR2 is YFSETQ. This CDR3 has 16 residues. The CDR3 DNA sequence: TGCGCCAGCAGCGATACTAGCGGGATTAAAGAAGAGACCCAGTACTTC. Translating it yields CASSDTSGIKEETQYF.

This clonotype occurred a few times. The chain's CDR3 is CASSVDRGSSKETQYF. The CDR3 DNA reads as TGTGCCAGCAGCGTAGACAGGGGGAGCTCCAAAGAGACCCAGTACTTC. V usage is TRBV9 and J usage is TRBJ2-7; 8 bases line up with TRBD1. The last part of the DNA fits TRBJ2-5 better; the J call may be wrong. Germline V gene data show CDR1 as SGDLS and CDR2 as YYNGEE. This CDR3 spans 16 amino acids.

V usage is TRBV12-3 or TRBV12-4 and J usage is TRBJ2-7; D uncertain. V was shortened by 7 bases and J by 6 bases, with 13 bases between the two germline ends. This CDR3 has 12 residues. The CDR3 spells CASTESTREQYF. CDR3 DNA: TGTGCCAGCACCGAGTCCACCCGCGAGCAGTACTTC.